This entry lists 3 T cell receptor beta chains sequenced from one sample in a study of blood T cell repertoires in COVID-19. Sequencing was performed with immunoSEQ multiplex PCR; in TCRdb, only in-frame clones are kept and a portion is missing. The sample holds about 250,000 clones, about 83% seen once. Source material: PBMCs or T cells enriched from blood (not recorded which). The receptor set was obtained from a woman aged 35 to 49 who had been exposed to COVID-19.

The rearrangement joins TRBV19 to TRBJ1-1, with a possible D match to TRBD1 (5 bases). The CDR3 is 14 residues long. Deletions cut 4 bases from V and 6 bases from J, with 15 bases between. The germline gives CDR1 LNHDA, CDR2 SQIVND (reference sequence). CDR3: CASSKRVGVPEAFF. The CDR3 coding sequence is TGTGCCAGTAGTAAAAGAGTAGGGGTCCCTGAAGCTTTCTTT.

The V and J genes are TRBV11-3 and TRBJ2-7; tentatively, D is TRBD1 (6 bases). The CDR3 length is 13 residues. Trimming pared 8 bases from V and 0 bases from J, leaving 11 bases between. Germline lookup yields CDR1 SGHNT and CDR2 YENEEA. The CDR3 nucleotides are TGTGCCAGCTCGACAGGAGGCTCCTACGAGCAGTACTTC. This encodes CASSTGGSYEQYF.

The V and J genes are TRBV2 and TRBJ2-2, with a possible D match to TRBD2 (6 bases). Trimming stripped 7 bases from V and 6 bases from J, with 12 bases between. CDR1 and CDR2 from the germline V gene are SNHLY and FYNNEI. The CDR3 consists of 13 residues. The chain's CDR3 is CASTQLAPGELFF. DNA of the CDR3: TGTGCCAGCACCCAACTAGCCCCCGGGGAGCTGTTTTTT.